The entry that follows covers one T cell receptor (beta chain) sequence. TCRdb keeps only in-frame clones here, not all; method: immunoSEQ multiplex PCR. The repertoire includes approximately 85,000 clones, about 86% of them detected once, and around 5.9% sits in the top ten. This sample was included in a study of T cell responses to AZD1222 COVID-19 vaccine. This CDR3 has 12 amino acids. Germline V gene data show CDR1 as GTSNPN and CDR2 as SVGIG (reference sequence). The V gene lost 7 bases and the J gene lost 8 bases, with 17 bases spanning the gap. This clonotype was sampled from an adult in good health. The sample in question was peripheral blood, obtained on day 0 of AZD1222 vaccination. This chain links TRBV30 with TRBJ1-1, with D tentatively TRBD1 (5 bases). The CDR3 DNA sequence: TGTGCCTTAGGTAACGCCGGGGACGAAGCTTTCTTT. Translating it yields CALGNAGDEAFF.